These 32 T cell receptor beta chains originate from one sample sequenced in a study of graft-versus-host responses after intestinal transplantation. Clones were read by immunoSEQ multiplex PCR, and TCRdb kept only the in-frame ones, dropping some. Of 60,000 or so clones listed, 90% to 95% are singletons. The sample here was PBMCs, taken around 120 days after intestinal transplantation. These receptors originate from a human patient who received an intestinal transplant, so some T cells may come from the graft donor.

This clone was detected once. The V and J genes are TRBV25-1 and TRBJ2-2; D is unresolved. Germline CDR1 and CDR2: MGHDK and SYGVNS. The ends were cut back, 5 bases at V and 3 bases at J, with 13 bases in the middle. CDR3 length: 15 residues. Here the CDR3 DNA reads TGTGCCAGCAGTTTTTGGGGATCGGACACCGGGGAGCTGTTTTTT. Translating gives CASSFWGSDTGELFF. Looking up the rest from reference TRBV25-1 and TRBJ2-2 gives the full variable domain: EADIYQTPRYLVIGTGKKITLECSQTMGHDKMYWYQQDPGMELHLIHYSYGVNSTEKGDLSSESTVSRIRTEHFPLTLESARPSHTSQYLCASSFWGSDTGELFFGEGSRLTVL.

The genes are TRBV27 and TRBJ2-7, with a weak D call TRBD1 (5 bases). V lost 1 base and J lost 7, with 8 bases in between. The CDR3 is 12 residues long. The V gene's germline CDR1 is MNHEY and CDR2 SMNVEV (reference sequence). The CDR3 sequence is CASSLLGREQYF. The CDR3 nucleotides read TGTGCCAGCAGTTTATTGGGGCGGGAGCAGTACTTC.

The genes are TRBV6-6 and TRBJ2-5, with D unclear. V was cut by 0 bases and J by 5 bases, with 10 bases left in between. The CDR3 spans 14 residues. CDR1 MNHNY and CDR2 SVGAGI come from the germline V gene (reference sequence). The CDR3 protein is CASSYSGQAETQYF. The DNA of the CDR3 is TGTGCCAGCAGTTACTCGGGTCAGGCGGAGACCCAGTACTTC.

The chain couples TRBV6-4 to TRBJ2-3; maybe TRBD1 (6 bases). Germline CDR1 and CDR2: MRHNA and SNTAGT. The CDR3 extends over 15 amino acids. The V end was cut by 0 bases, the J end by 0 bases, with 7 bases between. CDR3: CASSDSGASTDTQYF. CDR3 bases: TGTGCCAGCAGTGACTCGGGGGCGAGCACAGATACGCAGTATTTT.

DNA of the CDR3: TGTGCCAGCTCACCACTTGGGCAGGGATCGCCCTACGAGCAGTACTTC. Its translation: CASSPLGQGSPYEQYF. This chain uses TRBV18 with TRBJ2-7; possible D gene TRBD1, 5 bases. The V and J ends lost 1 base and 2 bases respectively, with 15 bases between them. Germline V CDR1 and CDR2: KGHSH, LQKENI. This CDR3 has 16 amino acids.

This chain uses TRBV9 with TRBJ1-2; 9 nucleotides align to TRBD1. V trimming: 0 bases; J trimming: 8 bases; junction bases outside the gene matches: 5. This CDR3 is built from 14 residues. Germline V CDR1 and CDR2: SGDLS, YYNGEE. The CDR3 reads CASSVEDRGGGYTF. CDR3 DNA sequence: TGTGCCAGCAGCGTAGAGGACAGGGGTGGAGGCTACACCTTC.

V is TRBV14 and J is TRBJ2-3, with a weak D call TRBD1 (6 bases). The CDR3 is 14 residues long. V dropped 6 bases and J dropped 9 bases, with 19 bases sitting between them. Germline assignment: CDR1 SGHDN and CDR2 FVKESK. CDR3 loop: CASRLGTGYGTQYF. The CDR3 coding sequence is TGTGCCAGCAGACTTGGTACAGGGTACGGCACGCAGTATTTT.

This chain uses TRBV4-1 with TRBJ2-7; 10 positions agree with TRBD2. This CDR3 has 19 residues. Germline CDR1 reads MGHRA; CDR2 reads YSYEKL. V lost 0 bases, J lost 4 bases, and 15 bases stayed unmatched. CDR3 nucleotide sequence: TGCGCCAGCAGCCAAGAGGGAGCGGGAGGGGTGCATGGGGTTTACGAGCAGTACTTC. Its translation: CASSQEGAGGVHGVYEQYF.

The chain joins TRBV5-1 to TRBJ2-7; TRBD1 matches 10 bases. The CDR3 runs 14 residues. Germline V gene sequence: CDR1 SGHRS, CDR2 YFSETQ. V trimming: 6 bases; J trimming: 4 bases; junction bases outside the gene matches: 7. The CDR3 here is CASTPWGQGYEQYF. CDR3 in DNA: TGCGCCAGCACCCCTTGGGGACAGGGGTACGAGCAGTACTTC.

This clone was counted a single time. The chain recombines TRBV7-2 with TRBJ1-1; D is perhaps TRBD1 (5 bases). CDR1 and CDR2 (germline): SGHTA, FQGNSA. With 3 bases removed from V and 6 bases from J, the gap between germline ends came to 11 bases. This CDR3 region has 13 residues. CDR3 in DNA: TGTGCCAGCAGCTTCCTGCCGGGGGCTGAAGCTTTCTTT. Translating it yields CASSFLPGAEAFF.

V is TRBV28 and J is TRBJ1-6; TRBD1 aligns across 8 bases. Per germline, CDR1 MDHEN and CDR2 SYDVKM. The J segment lost 9 bases and the V segment lost 2 bases, leaving 9 bases of the junction unmatched. This CDR3 is built from 16 residues. The CDR3 DNA sequence: TGTGCCAGCAGTTTACCAGGACAGGGTCTTGGTTCACCCCTCCACTTT. Translating gives CASSLPGQGLGSPLHF.

The V gene is TRBV7-9, the J gene TRBJ2-7; D is undetermined. V lost 4 bases and J 3 bases, leaving 7 bases between the germline ends. Per the germline V gene, CDR1 is SEHNR and CDR2 is FQNEAQ (reference sequence). This CDR3 region has 12 residues. The CDR3 sequence is CASSSDLYEQYF. DNA for the CDR3: TGTGCCAGCAGCTCGGACCTCTACGAGCAGTACTTC.

The J gene is TRBJ2-2, the V gene TRBV28; D gene unclear. The CDR3 length is 16 residues. CDR1 and CDR2 from the germline V gene are MDHEN and SYDVKM. V was cut by 3 bases and J by 0 bases, with 11 bases left in between. The CDR3 coding sequence is TGTGCCAGCAGTTTGGAGACACACGCGAACACCGGGGAGCTGTTTTTT. Its protein is CASSLETHANTGELFF. Variable domain in full (rest from reference TRBV28 and TRBJ2-2): DVKVTQSSRYLVKRTGEKVFLECVQDMDHENMFWYRQDPGLGLRLIYFSYDVKMKEKGDIPEGYSVSREKKERFSLILESASTNQTSMYLCASSLETHANTGELFFGEGSRLTVL.

This clone showed up just once. This rearrangement joins TRBV5-8 to TRBJ2-7; no firm D call. The CDR3 is 13 amino acids. Trimming took off 5 bases at V and 3 bases at J, with 12 bases between the two ends. Germline CDR1 SGHTS, CDR2 YDEGEE. CDR3 DNA: TGTGCCAGCAGTCACGGCCCCCTCTACGAGCAGTACTTC. It is translated as CASSHGPLYEQYF.

This chain joins TRBV13 and TRBJ2-1; D gene ambiguous. V was clipped by 2 bases and J by 0 bases, with 8 bases between them. From germline, CDR1 is PRHDT and CDR2 FYEKMQ (reference sequence). The CDR3 is 15 residues long. The CDR3 bases are TGTGCCAGCAGCTTACTGGCCAGCTCCTACAATGAGCAGTTCTTC. This gives the protein CASSLLASSYNEQFF. Full variable domain (outside the CDR3, taken from reference TRBV13 and TRBJ2-1): AAGVIQSPRHLIKEKRETATLKCYPIPRHDTVYWYQQGPGQDPQFLISFYEKMQSDKGSIPDRFSAQQFSDYHSELNMSSLELGDSALYFCASSLLASSYNEQFFGPGTRLTVL.

CDR3 in amino acids: CASRAGSNTGELFF. The CDR3, as DNA: TGCGCCAGCCGGGCCGGGTCGAACACCGGGGAGCTGTTTTTT. This chain uses TRBV5-1 with TRBJ2-2; no firm D call. V shed 7 bases and J shed 0 bases, with 10 bases lying between them. This CDR3 spans 14 amino acids. Per germline, CDR1 SGHRS and CDR2 YFSETQ.

CDR3 coding DNA: TGTGCCAGCAGCGGGACTAGCGGGAGGTTGCAGTATTTT. Residues: CASSGTSGRLQYF. The V call is TRBV21-1, the J call TRBJ2-3; the DNA was not used to check the table's D call, TRBD2. TRBV21-1 has pseudogene status. The CDR3 runs to 13 residues.

V usage is TRBV6-1 and J usage is TRBJ2-1; D possibly corresponds to TRBD2 (6 bases). The CDR3 runs 12 residues. Trimming left V 3 bases short and J 12 bases short, with 12 bases between. Germline CDR1 and CDR2: MNHNS and SASEGT. For the CDR3, the DNA is TGTGCCAGCAGTGAGGCGGGACCGCCGCAGTTCTTC. Its translation: CASSEAGPPQFF.

V gene TRBV11-2 combines with J gene TRBJ2-7, with 7 bases matching TRBD2. The CDR3 spans 15 residues. With 1 base clipped from V and 3 bases from J, the junction kept 6 bases outside the gene matches. Germline V lookup: CDR1 SGHAT, CDR2 FQNNGV. As DNA, the CDR3 is TGTGCCAGCAGCTTAGGGGCGGGAGTTGGCTACGAGCAGTACTTC. It specifies CASSLGAGVGYEQYF. The whole variable domain, filled in from reference TRBV11-2 and TRBJ2-7, reads EAGVAQSPRYKIIEKRQSVAFWCNPISGHATLYWYQQILGQGPKLLIQFQNNGVVDDSQLPKDRFSAERLKGVDSTLKIQPAKLEDSAVYLCASSLGAGVGYEQYFGPGTRLTVT.

The gene calls are TRBV5-1 and TRBJ2-1; no clear D. The germline V gene has CDR1 SGHRS and CDR2 YFSETQ. The CDR3 runs 16 residues. The V gene lost 5 bases and the J gene lost 3 bases, with 18 bases spanning the gap. The CDR3: CASRERTWDNYNEQFF. In DNA form, the CDR3 reads TGCGCCAGCAGAGAAAGGACGTGGGATAACTACAATGAGCAGTTCTTC.

The rearrangement joins TRBV7-9 to TRBJ1-3, with D hard to call. Germline V gene sequence: CDR1 SEHNR, CDR2 FQNEAQ (reference sequence). The CDR3 is 15 amino acids. The ends were cut back, 1 base at V and 0 bases at J, with 7 bases in the middle. The CDR3 sequence: CASSLVGYSGNTIYF. For the CDR3, the DNA is TGTGCCAGCAGCTTAGTGGGGTACTCTGGAAACACCATATATTTT.

V is TRBV11-3 and J is TRBJ2-7; 9 bases agree with TRBD1. The CDR3 runs 16 residues. The V segment lost 2 bases and the J segment 7 bases; nucleotides outside the gene matches: 12. CDR1 is SGHNT, CDR2 YENEEA, per germline. The CDR3 bases are TGTGCCAGCAGCTTAAATATTCGGACAGGGGTCGGGGAGCAGTACTTC. Its protein is CASSLNIRTGVGEQYF.

The chain joins TRBV29-1 to TRBJ2-1; TRBD2 matches 9 bases. Germline values: CDR1 SQVTM, CDR2 ANQGSEA. The CDR3 has 16 amino acids. V lost 3 bases, J lost 4 bases, and 10 bases stayed unmatched. CDR3 sequence reads: CSVDEALAGLYNEQFF. The CDR3 nucleotides read TGCAGCGTTGATGAAGCCCTAGCGGGGCTATACAATGAGCAGTTCTTC.

J is TRBJ1-2 and V is TRBV9; weak D call: TRBD1 (5 bases). Germline V gene lookup returns CDR1 SGDLS and CDR2 YYNGEE. This CDR3 region has 15 residues. The V and J ends lost 0 bases and 7 bases respectively, with 16 bases between them. The DNA for the CDR3 is TGTGCCAGCAGCGTAGCTCCGGGGCTGCAAGCTGGCTACACCTTC. This codes for CASSVAPGLQAGYTF.

The chain couples TRBV12-1 to TRBJ1-5; the table's D call of TRBD1 was not tested on the DNA. TRBV12-1 is classified as a pseudogene. The CDR3 is made up of 16 amino acids. CDR3 in DNA: TGTGCCAGCAGCCCTGACCTGATTCAGGGTAACCAGCCCCAGCATTTT. It yields the protein CASSPDLIQGNQPQHF.

This chain links TRBV2 with TRBJ1-2; D is possibly TRBD1 (6 bases). CDR3 size: 17 residues. Germline CDR1 is SNHLY and CDR2 is FYNNEI. The V end lost 4 bases, the J end lost 3 bases, and 21 bases lay between the germline ends. The CDR3 loop is CASSGGGYGSRDYGYTF. CDR3 DNA: TGTGCCAGCAGTGGGGGGGGCTACGGGAGCAGGGACTATGGCTACACCTTC.

Written as DNA, the CDR3 is TGTGCCAGCAGTAGATCGACCGAGCAGTTCTTC. Its translation: CASSRSTEQFF. The chain couples TRBV6-1 to TRBJ2-1; D is unclear. CDR1 is MNHNS and CDR2 is SASEGT in the germline V gene. The V and J ends lost 5 bases and 10 bases respectively, with 9 bases between them. This CDR3 has 11 amino acids.

Comment on this clone: The junction departs from germline at one end; a sequencing error may be responsible. The same CDR3 arises from other DNA sequences in this sample as well. The J gene is TRBJ2-7, the V gene TRBV7-9; 7 bases line up with TRBD2. The CDR3 has 14 residues. CDR1 SEHNR and CDR2 FQNEAQ come from the germline V gene (reference sequence). The CDR3 sequence is CASISGLDPYEQYF. The CDR3 DNA sequence: TGTGCCAGCATTTCCGGACTAGATCCCTACGAACAGTACTTC. Combining the CDR3 with reference TRBV7-9 and TRBJ2-7 gives the whole variable domain DTGVSQNPRHKITKRGQNVTFRCDPISEHNRLYWYRQTLGQGPEFLTYFQNEAQLEKSRLLSDRFSAERPKGSFSTLEIQRTEQGDSAMYLCASISGLDPYEQYFGPGTRLTVT.

The J gene is TRBJ1-6, the V gene TRBV2; D remains unclear. V was clipped by 3 bases and J by 8 bases, with 8 bases between them. The CDR3 totals 13 residues. Germline-derived CDR1 and CDR2 are SNHLY and FYNNEI. CDR3 coding DNA: TGTGCCAGCAGTGATATCCGGGATTCACCCCTCCACTTT. Protein: CASSDIRDSPLHF. The entire variable domain, with the rest obtained from reference TRBV2 and TRBJ1-6, is as follows: EPEVTQTPSHQVTQMGQEVILRCVPISNHLYFYWYRQILGQKVEFLVSFYNNEISEKSEIFDDQFSVERPDGSNFTLKIRSTKLEDSAMYFCASSDIRDSPLHFGNGTRLTVT.

The V gene is TRBV18, the J gene TRBJ1-2; perhaps TRBD1 as D (5 bases). The germline V and J ends were trimmed by 5 bases and 6 bases, with 19 bases remaining between them. Germline CDR1 KGHSH, CDR2 LQKENI. This CDR3 comprises 15 residues. For the CDR3, the DNA is TGTGCCAGCTCAACACGGGGGGAGGCCTTTGATGGCTACACCTTC. Encoded protein: CASSTRGEAFDGYTF.

V is TRBV2 and J is TRBJ2-7; 14 bases are shared with TRBD2. The better agreement between TRBJ2-5 and the DNA end casts doubt on the J call. The CDR3 totals 19 residues. CDR1 is SNHLY and CDR2 is FYNNEI in the germline V gene. The CDR3 loop is CASSEESTGLAGAWETQYF. CDR3 bases: TGTGCCAGCAGTGAAGAATCGACGGGACTAGCGGGAGCTTGGGAGACCCAGTACTTC.

The J gene is TRBJ2-1, the V gene TRBV4-1, with 9 bases aligning to TRBD2. Looked up from germline, CDR1 is MGHRA and CDR2 is YSYEKL. CDR3 length: 17 amino acids. With 0 bases clipped from V and 3 bases from J, the junction kept 6 bases outside the gene matches. The CDR3 coding sequence is TGCGCCAGCAGCCAAGAACCCTCAGCGGGGGGCTACAATGAGCAGTTCTTC. It is translated as CASSQEPSAGGYNEQFF.